The 13 T cell receptor beta chains presented below share a single source sample, sequenced in a study of T cells of healthy individuals. TCRdb called the 5' RACE reads again in MiXCR, with one record for every CDR3 protein. The sample includes nearly 100,000 distinct CDR3 sequences, under 20% of them seen just once. These receptor sequences come from a human donor in good health.

V is TRBV27 and J is TRBJ1-1; 7 bases are shared with TRBD1. The V gene's germline CDR1 is MNHEY and CDR2 SMNVEV (reference sequence). The CDR3 has 13 amino acids. V dropped 8 bases and J dropped 3; count of bases not matched to a gene: 6. CDR3 nucleotides: TGTGCCAGCCTTCGGACAGGTTACACTGAAGCTTTCTTT. Its protein product is CASLRTGYTEAFF.

This clonotype showed up many times. V gene TRBV4-1 combines with J gene TRBJ2-7, with 8 positions matching TRBD1. The V segment lost 1 base and the J segment 7 bases; nucleotides outside the gene matches: 12. The CDR3 is 16 amino acids. Germline CDR1 is MGHRA and CDR2 is YSYEKL. This chain's CDR3 is CASSQVPRQGPGEQYF. For the CDR3, the DNA is TGCGCCAGCAGCCAAGTCCCACGACAGGGGCCAGGGGAGCAGTACTTC.

At least ten counts were recorded for this clonotype. The chain is built from TRBV4-3 and TRBJ1-1, with a possible D match to TRBD1 (5 bases). Trimming cost V 2 bases and J 0 bases, with 10 bases left between them. The germline CDR1 and CDR2 sequences are LGHNA and YSLEER. The CDR3 sequence is 15 residues long. CDR3 in amino acids: CASSQRDSVNTEAFF. As DNA, the CDR3 is TGCGCCAGCAGCCAAAGAGACAGCGTGAACACTGAAGCTTTCTTT.

This clonotype was picked up a small number of times. The chain recombines TRBV7-2 with TRBJ2-7; D gene uncertain. Germline V gives CDR1 SGHTA, CDR2 FQGNSA. Trimming removed 0 bases at V and 4 bases at J, with 7 bases between. The CDR3 runs to 13 residues. CDR3 residues: CASSLAEGYEQYF. The CDR3 DNA sequence: TGTGCCAGCAGCTTAGCGGAAGGGTACGAGCAGTACTTC.

This chain uses TRBV5-6 with TRBJ2-5; 13 bases map to TRBD2. The length of the CDR3 is 16 residues. Germline assignment: CDR1 SGHDT and CDR2 YYEEEE. The trim removed 2 bases at V and 4 bases at J, leaving 5 bases unmatched. The CDR3 sequence: CASSFRLAGGGETQYF. In DNA, the CDR3 is TGTGCCAGCAGCTTCCGACTAGCGGGGGGCGGAGAGACCCAGTACTTC.

The table lists this clonotype with many counts. The rearrangement uses TRBV7-6 and TRBJ1-1, with TRBD1 identical over 7 bases. After removal of 5 bases from V and 11 bases from J, the junction contained 8 bases not matched to a gene. CDR3 size: 12 residues. Germline CDR1 and CDR2: SGHVS and FNYEAQ. This chain's CDR3 is CASSQPGTEAFF. DNA for the CDR3: TGTGCCAGCAGCCAGCCCGGGACAGAGGCTTTCTTT.

This clonotype has at least ten counts. The chain couples TRBV14 to TRBJ2-2; no clear D gene. With 6 bases removed from V and 4 bases from J, the gap between germline ends came to 15 bases. CDR1 is SGHDN, CDR2 FVKESK, per germline. The CDR3 is 15 residues long. CDR3 residues: CASRQTLNRTGELFF. In DNA, the CDR3 is TGTGCCAGCAGGCAAACCCTCAATCGCACCGGGGAGCTGTTTTTT. The variable domain in full, with the rest retrieved from reference TRBV14 and TRBJ2-2, is EAGVTQFPSHSVIEKGQTVTLRCDPISGHDNLYWYRRVMGKEIKFLLHFVKESKQDESGMPNNRFLAERTGGTYSTLKVQPAELEDSGVYFCASRQTLNRTGELFFGEGSRLTVL.

This chain links TRBV20-1 with TRBJ2-1, with 10 bases that match TRBD2. The germline V gene encodes CDR1 DFQATT and CDR2 SNEGSKA (reference sequence). The V segment lost 3 bases and the J segment 4 bases; nucleotides outside the gene matches: 9. The length of the CDR3 is 16 residues. The CDR3 bases are TGCAGTGCTAGGTCTAGCGGGAGTGGGACTTACAATGAGCAGTTCTTC. Residues: CSARSSGSGTYNEQFF.

The chain recombines TRBV7-9 with TRBJ2-3; a weak D match, TRBD2 (7 bases). The CDR3 is 15 residues long. Germline CDR1 reads SEHNR; CDR2 reads FQNEAQ (reference sequence). V lost 7 bases and J lost 2, with 16 bases in between. The CDR3 DNA sequence: TGTGCCAGCACTTCGGGCGGGGGCGACACAGATACGCAGTATTTT. Amino acid sequence: CASTSGGGDTDTQYF.

This clonotype was seen a handful of times. The J gene is TRBJ2-3, the V gene TRBV6-2 or TRBV6-3; D is perhaps TRBD1 (6 bases). The CDR3 is 15 amino acids. V shed 8 bases and J shed 2 bases, with 17 bases lying between them. Germline CDR1 is MNHEY and CDR2 is SVGEGT. CDR3 sequence reads: CASRAATGITDTQYF. The DNA for the CDR3 is TGTGCCAGCCGTGCGGCGACAGGCATCACAGATACGCAGTATTTT.

This clonotype is classed as medium-sized. The chain recombines TRBV11-2 with TRBJ2-1; D is unclear. The V end was cut by 1 base, the J end by 5 bases, with 9 bases between. Germline lookup yields CDR1 SGHAT and CDR2 FQNNGV. The CDR3 runs 14 residues. CDR3 residues: CASSLAETNNEQFF. In nucleotides, the CDR3 is TGTGCCAGCAGCTTAGCGGAAACAAACAATGAGCAGTTCTTC.

This clonotype has just a few counts. The rearrangement uses TRBV12-3 or TRBV12-4 and TRBJ2-2; D remains unclear. The CDR3 contains 17 residues. Trimming removed 7 bases from V and 2 bases from J, with 20 bases in between. This CDR3 is CASNFRRSVLNTGELFF. CDR3 in DNA: TGTGCCAGCAACTTCAGACGGTCCGTTTTAAACACCGGGGAGCTGTTTTTT.

This chain links TRBV12-3 or TRBV12-4 with TRBJ2-1, with 8 bases matching TRBD2. The junction had 4 bases not matched to a gene; V was cut back by 4 bases and J by 5 bases. The CDR3 is made up of 14 amino acids. CDR3 amino acids: CASSSAGVHNEQFF. The CDR3 DNA follows: TGTGCCAGCAGTTCAGCGGGAGTCCACAATGAGCAGTTCTTC.